A single sample gave rise to the 31 T cell receptor beta chains below, sequenced in a study of blood T cell repertoires in COVID-19. Assay used: immunoSEQ multiplex PCR; TCRdb lists only in-frame clones, some missing. The sample gives under 50,000 clones, around 85% of which show up once; 9.9% is in the top ten. Sequenced: peripheral blood. These receptors all stem from a human donor in a cohort sampled during active COVID-19.

The rearrangement joins TRBV2 to TRBJ1-3; 8 nucleotides match TRBD1. The CDR3 totals 14 residues. V dropped 5 bases and J dropped 2; count of bases not matched to a gene: 2. The V gene's germline CDR1 is SNHLY and CDR2 FYNNEI. CDR3 nucleotides: TGTGCCAGCAGTCAGACAGGGGCTGGAAACACCATATATTTT. Protein product: CASSQTGAGNTIYF.

This clone has only one observation. The chain joins TRBV7-9 to TRBJ2-5, with a possible D match to TRBD2 (6 bases). The CDR3 spans 14 residues. V was trimmed by 2 bases and J by 5 bases, leaving 12 bases between them. The germline V gene encodes CDR1 SEHNR and CDR2 FQNEAQ (reference sequence). The CDR3 sequence: CASSLLTGVETQYF. CDR3 nucleotides: TGTGCCAGCAGCTTACTCACGGGGGTCGAGACCCAGTACTTC.

The CDR3 protein is CSGRAGLLGEQYF. The CDR3 nucleotides read TGCAGCGGGAGAGCGGGACTTCTAGGGGAGCAGTACTTC. The chain combines TRBV29-1 with TRBJ2-7; 7 nucleotides agree with TRBD2. With V trimmed by 7 bases and J by 7 bases, 13 bases remained unmatched. There are 13 residues in the CDR3. CDR1 and CDR2 from the germline V gene are SQVTM and ANQGSEA.

This chain connects TRBV30 to TRBJ1-4; tentatively, D is TRBD1 (5 bases). Trimming left V 6 bases short and J 8 bases short, with 16 bases between. Germline CDR1 reads GTSNPN; CDR2 reads SVGIG (reference sequence). The CDR3 sequence is 13 residues long. The CDR3 DNA reads as TGTGCCTGCGCTAGGCAGGGAGGAGAAAAACTGTTTTTT. Translated: CACARQGGEKLFF.

The V gene is TRBV7-3, the J gene TRBJ1-1, with TRBD1 matching 8 bases. This CDR3 contains 14 residues. The germline CDR1 and CDR2 sequences are SGHTA and FQGTGA. V gave up 5 bases and J gave up 0 bases; unmatched junction bases: 2. The CDR3: CASSKQGVNTEAFF. In DNA form, the CDR3 reads TGTGCCAGCAGCAAACAGGGGGTGAACACTGAAGCTTTCTTT.

The chain uses TRBV5-1 and TRBJ2-2, with D perhaps matching TRBD2 (5 bases). Trimming removed 4 bases from V and 5 bases from J, with 18 bases in between. This CDR3 has 16 amino acids. Germline CDR1 reads SGHRS; CDR2 reads YFSETQ. DNA for the CDR3: TGCGCCAGCAGCGGGGAGACTGGGTCAGAGACCGGGGAGCTGTTTTTT. Translated: CASSGETGSETGELFF.

This rearrangement joins TRBV5-1 to TRBJ2-7, with 10 bases that match TRBD1. Trimming took 0 bases from V and 7 from J; bases not matched to a gene: 10. This CDR3 has 16 amino acids. Germline V lookup: CDR1 SGHRS, CDR2 YFSETQ. CDR3 loop: CASSLEGQGRGGEQYF. In DNA, the CDR3 is TGCGCCAGCAGCTTGGAGGGACAGGGGAGAGGAGGGGAGCAGTACTTC.

The J gene is TRBJ2-3, the V gene TRBV5-6; D gene uncertain. The CDR3 length is 13 residues. V gave up 4 bases and J gave up 4 bases, with 10 bases separating them. Germline V gene sequence: CDR1 SGHDT, CDR2 YYEEEE. CDR3 loop: CASSKPGADTQYF. The CDR3 DNA is TGTGCCAGCAGCAAGCCAGGCGCAGATACGCAGTATTTT.

This chain uses TRBV7-8 with TRBJ1-5; TRBD1 might be the D (5 bases). V was trimmed by 0 bases and J by 9 bases, leaving 12 bases between them. The CDR3 totals 14 residues. The germline CDR1 and CDR2 sequences are SGHVS and FQNEAQ. The CDR3 loop is CASSLAGLGGPQHF. The CDR3, as DNA: TGTGCCAGCAGCTTAGCGGGGCTCGGGGGGCCCCAGCATTTT.

The chain joins TRBV6-2 or TRBV6-3 to TRBJ2-1; D gene ambiguous. The length of the CDR3 is 15 residues. The ends were cut back, 5 bases at V and 1 base at J, with 12 bases in the middle. From germline, CDR1 is MNHEY and CDR2 SVGEGT. The CDR3 is CASSQEHSSYNEQFF. The CDR3, as DNA: TGTGCCAGCAGTCAGGAACACTCTTCCTACAATGAGCAGTTCTTC.

A few counts support this clone. The V call is TRBV6-1, the J call TRBJ1-3, with TRBD1 as a possible D gene (5 bases). V was clipped by 2 bases and J by 2 bases, with 16 bases between them. The germline CDR1 and CDR2 sequences are MNHNS and SASEGT. This CDR3 is 17 amino acids long. The CDR3 coding sequence is TGTGCCAGCAGTGAATCGCCTTCTCTCAGGGCTGGAAACACCATATATTTT. This sequence encodes CASSESPSLRAGNTIYF.

The chain combines TRBV5-4 with TRBJ2-2; a possible D gene is TRBD2 (5 bases). Between the trimmed V and J ends, which lost 4 bases and 4 bases, there was a span of 14 bases. This CDR3 contains 15 residues. Germline lookup yields CDR1 SGHNT and CDR2 YYREEE (reference sequence). The CDR3 sequence: CASSQGREPTGELFF. CDR3 bases: TGTGCCAGCAGCCAAGGACGGGAACCCACCGGGGAGCTGTTTTTT.

This sequence joins TRBV19 and TRBJ2-4; D perhaps matches TRBD2 (5 bases). Per germline, CDR1 LNHDA and CDR2 SQIVND (reference sequence). With 5 bases removed from V and 3 bases from J, the gap between germline ends came to 14 bases. The CDR3 extends over 15 amino acids. DNA for the CDR3: TGTGCCAGTAGTCCTCTAAGCGGAAACAAAAACATTCAGTACTTC. This gives the protein CASSPLSGNKNIQYF.

The V and J genes are TRBV18 and TRBJ2-3, with 11 bases matching TRBD2. The CDR3 consists of 14 residues. CDR1 is KGHSH and CDR2 is LQKENI in the germline V gene. The V gene end was trimmed by 4 bases and the J gene end by 6 bases; junction bases not matched to a gene: 3. In DNA, the CDR3 is TGTGCCAGCTCACTGGGACTAGCGGAGGATACGCAGTATTTT. The encoded protein is CASSLGLAEDTQYF.

V and J are TRBV7-2 and TRBJ2-3, with 7 bases that match TRBD2. V was pared by 1 base and J by 7 bases, with 11 bases of the junction left unmatched. This CDR3 spans 16 amino acids. Germline assignment: CDR1 SGHTA and CDR2 FQGNSA. The CDR3 DNA is TGTGCCAGCAGCTTAGTCCGACTAGCTAAAGGAAATACGCAGTATTTT. It is translated as CASSLVRLAKGNTQYF.

The chain couples TRBV12-3 or TRBV12-4 to TRBJ1-5, with D unresolved. V was shortened by 5 bases and J by 1 base, with 3 bases between the two germline ends. This CDR3 has 12 amino acids. The CDR3, as DNA: TGTGCCAGCAGTCGGAGCAATCAGCCCCAGCATTTT. Amino acid sequence: CASSRSNQPQHF.

This chain joins TRBV9 and TRBJ1-2; D remains ambiguous. This CDR3 contains 14 residues. Germline CDR1 is SGDLS and CDR2 is YYNGEE. The V and J ends lost 0 bases and 2 bases respectively, with 8 bases between them. Here the CDR3 DNA reads TGTGCCAGCAGCGTAGGAGGAGGGAACTATGGCTACACCTTC. As protein: CASSVGGGNYGYTF.

This chain connects TRBV7-8 to TRBJ2-1, with 10 nucleotides matching TRBD2. V shed 5 bases, J shed 2 bases, and the junction held 27 bases outside the gene matches. This CDR3 comprises 23 residues. CDR1 and CDR2 (germline): SGHVS, FQNEAQ. The CDR3 loop reads CASSPTSQGTIPGLAPPYNEQFF. CDR3 coding DNA: TGTGCCAGCAGCCCCACGTCGCAGGGGACAATACCGGGACTAGCGCCCCCCTACAATGAGCAGTTCTTC.

The chain joins TRBV21-1 to TRBJ1-2. TRBV21-1 is marked as a pseudogene. CDR3 length: 16 residues. CDR3 residues: CASSKLSEPFNYGYTF. CDR3 DNA sequence: TGTGCCAGCAGCAAATTGAGTGAACCTTTTAACTATGGCTACACCTTC.

The sample holds one count of this clone. V is TRBV15 and J is TRBJ2-5; 14 positions agree with TRBD2. After removal of 4 bases from V and 2 bases from J, the junction contained 3 bases not matched to a gene. The CDR3 contains 16 residues. Germline CDR1 and CDR2: LNHNV and YYDKDF (reference sequence). In nucleotides, the CDR3 is TGTGCCACCAGCATCCGGACTAGCGGGGGGCAAGAGACCCAGTACTTC. This sequence encodes CATSIRTSGGQETQYF.

The chain combines TRBV5-4 with TRBJ2-2, with a possible D match to TRBD1 (5 bases). Germline CDR1 and CDR2: SGHNT and YYREEE (reference sequence). Trimming left V 0 bases short and J 3 bases short, with 6 bases between. The CDR3 is made up of 14 amino acids. The CDR3 DNA sequence: TGTGCCAGCAGCTTGGCAGGGTACACCGGGGAGCTGTTTTTT. Encoded protein: CASSLAGYTGELFF.

The chain recombines TRBV7-9 with TRBJ1-1; D perhaps matches TRBD1 (5 bases). With 1 base removed from V and 5 bases from J, the gap between germline ends came to 11 bases. The CDR3 loop spans 14 amino acids. Germline-derived CDR1 and CDR2 are SEHNR and FQNEAQ (reference sequence). The DNA for the CDR3 is TGTGCCAGCAGCTTAGAGGGACTTGAGACTGAAGCTTTCTTT. Translation: CASSLEGLETEAFF. The full variable domain, its missing parts supplied by reference TRBV7-9 and TRBJ1-1, is DTGVSQNPRHKITKRGQNVTFRCDPISEHNRLYWYRQTLGQGPEFLTYFQNEAQLEKSRLLSDRFSAERPKGSFSTLEIQRTEQGDSAMYLCASSLEGLETEAFFGQGTRLTVV.

The chain couples TRBV20-1 to TRBJ2-3; the D gene is possibly TRBD1 (6 bases). This CDR3 contains 11 residues. Germline V gene lookup returns CDR1 DFQATT and CDR2 SNEGSKA (reference sequence). The V end was cut by 6 bases, the J end by 9 bases, with 13 bases between. CDR3 residues: CSAPTGITQYF. In DNA, the CDR3 is TGCAGTGCACCCACAGGGATAACGCAGTATTTT.

This chain uses TRBV5-6 with TRBJ2-7; D call uncertain. Germline CDR1 reads SGHDT; CDR2 reads YYEEEE. V was shortened by 0 bases and J by 4 bases, with 5 bases between the two germline ends. The CDR3 loop spans 12 amino acids. In DNA, the CDR3 is TGTGCCAGCAGCTTGGCGGAGTACGAGCAGTACTTC. This encodes CASSLAEYEQYF.

The chain couples TRBV6-5 to TRBJ2-7; maybe TRBD2 (6 bases). V was cut by 5 bases and J by 0 bases, with 14 bases left in between. The CDR3 totals 15 residues. Germline V gives CDR1 MNHEY, CDR2 SVGAGI. Written as DNA, the CDR3 is TGTGCCAGCAGTCGTCAGGGACTGAGCTCCTACGAGCAGTACTTC. Protein product: CASSRQGLSSYEQYF.

This chain connects TRBV12-3 or TRBV12-4 to TRBJ1-2; D unresolved. V was clipped by 2 bases and J by 1 base, with 2 bases between them. The CDR3 consists of 12 residues. For the CDR3, the DNA is TGTGCCAGCAGTTTACGTAACTATGGCTACACCTTC. It translates to CASSLRNYGYTF.

The chain uses TRBV27 and TRBJ2-7; a possible D gene is TRBD2 (5 bases). V lost 6 bases, J lost 5 bases, and 20 bases lay in between. The germline V gene encodes CDR1 MNHEY and CDR2 SMNVEV (reference sequence). CDR3 size: 15 residues. The DNA of the CDR3 is TGTGCCAGCAGGACCCACATAACTGGACTCAACGAGCAGTACTTC. This codes for CASRTHITGLNEQYF.

V and J are TRBV20-1 and TRBJ1-4, with 7 bases matching TRBD1. The germline V gene has CDR1 DFQATT and CDR2 SNEGSKA (reference sequence). Unmatched junction bases numbered 12, after V lost 3 bases and J lost 5 bases. The CDR3 contains 16 residues. This chain's CDR3 is CSASPPADRSNEKLFF. Written as DNA, the CDR3 is TGCAGTGCTAGTCCTCCCGCGGACAGGTCGAATGAAAAACTGTTTTTT.

The chain has TRBV7-3 and TRBJ2-2, with D possibly being TRBD2 (6 bases). Trimming pared 1 base from V and 0 bases from J, leaving 9 bases between. Germline-derived CDR1 and CDR2 are SGHTA and FQGTGA. The CDR3 has 16 residues. CDR3 residues: CASSLKIAANTGELFF. CDR3 bases: TGTGCCAGCAGCTTAAAAATAGCGGCGAACACCGGGGAGCTGTTTTTT.

This clone was counted a few times. The V and J genes are TRBV25-1 and TRBJ2-7; no reliable D call. V dropped 7 bases and J dropped 5 bases, with 9 bases sitting between them. The CDR3 sequence is 11 residues long. Per germline, CDR1 MGHDK and CDR2 SYGVNS. The CDR3 reads CASTTLNEQYF. In nucleotides, the CDR3 is TGTGCCAGCACTACCCTAAACGAGCAGTACTTC.

The chain recombines TRBV2 with TRBJ2-5; D may be TRBD2 (5 bases). Trimming removed 6 bases from V and 4 bases from J, with 12 bases in between. The CDR3 is made up of 13 amino acids. Germline values: CDR1 SNHLY, CDR2 FYNNEI. CDR3 residues: CASRARAGETQYF. In DNA, the CDR3 is TGTGCCAGCAGAGCCCGGGCGGGAGAGACCCAGTACTTC. Full variable domain (rest looked up from reference TRBV2 and TRBJ2-5): EPEVTQTPSHQVTQMGQEVILRCVPISNHLYFYWYRQILGQKVEFLVSFYNNEISEKSEIFDDQFSVERPDGSNFTLKIRSTKLEDSAMYFCASRARAGETQYFGPGTRLLVL.